This T cell receptor (beta chain) stems from a study of sequential checkpoint blockade in melanoma. Background on the study: Each arm's sequence ended with maintenance nivolumab.

Profiling relied on immunoSEQ multiplex PCR, and the TCRdb table lists in-frame clones only, not all of them. The data hold over 2,000 clones, with roughly a third observed a single time. The V and J ends lost 4 bases and 2 bases, in that order; junction bases with no gene match: 10. Germline CDR1 is SGHNT and CDR2 is YENEEA. CDR3 size: 16 residues. Regarding treatment: randomized to nivolumab then ipilimumab (arm A) or the reverse (arm B). This clone is labeled medium-sized. Sequenced material: tumor tissue (inferred from file names), taken from a patient given nivolumab and ipilimumab in sequence. The chain is built from TRBV11-3 and TRBJ2-7; TRBD1 aligns across 8 bases. This TCR was sampled from a human donor with melanoma. The CDR3 DNA reads TGTGCCAGCAGCTGGGGGGTCGGACAGGGTGCCTACGAGCAGTACTTC. Protein sequence: CASSWGVGQGAYEQYF. The full variable domain, with the rest looked up from reference TRBV11-3 and TRBJ2-7, is EAGVVQSPRYKIIEKKQPVAFWCNPISGHNTLYWYLQNLGQGPELLIRYENEEAVDDSQLPKDRFSAERLKGVDSTLKIQPAELGDSAVYLCASSWGVGQGAYEQYFGPGTRLTVT.